Below are 3 T cell receptor beta chains sequenced from a single sample in a study of vaccination and CD4 T cells after COVID-19. Treatment meaning: roughly ten-day PBMC culture with coronavirus spike peptide pools or control peptides (ViraFEST assay). No cognate antigen is known for these TCRs. An Oncomine TCR Beta short-read assay was used to sequence the DNA from cultured CD4+ T cells. TCRdb called the PCR reads again in MiXCR, with one record for every CDR3 protein. The table lists approximately 15,000 distinct CDR3 sequences, approximately 45% of them singletons. Sequencing was performed on CD4+ T cells from blood, cultured in vitro, taken before SARS-CoV-2 vaccination. These receptors were taken from a human donor who had recovered from COVID-19.

There are a few counts of this clonotype. This chain joins TRBV7-8 and TRBJ1-1, with D maybe TRBD1 (6 bases). Trimming pared 5 bases from V and 0 bases from J, leaving 16 bases between. The CDR3 length is 16 residues. From germline, CDR1 is SGHVS and CDR2 FQNEAQ. The CDR3 spells CASSILRGLMNTEAFF. The DNA of the CDR3 is TGTGCCAGCAGCATACTCAGGGGACTGATGAACACTGAAGCTTTCTTT.

This chain joins TRBV7-9 and TRBJ1-2, with 7 bases matching TRBD1. After removal of 4 bases from V and 3 bases from J, the junction contained 8 bases not matched to a gene. Germline CDR1 SEHNR, CDR2 FQNEAQ (reference sequence). The CDR3 sequence is 15 residues long. CDR3 DNA: TGTGCCAGCAGCTCGATGACAGGGCCAGACTATGGCTACACCTTC. Protein product: CASSSMTGPDYGYTF.

The chain employs TRBV7-8 and TRBJ2-7; 13 bases match TRBD2. V was clipped by 5 bases and J by 3 bases; unmatched bases: 7. Germline-derived CDR1 and CDR2 are SGHVS and FQNEAQ. The CDR3 length is 16 residues. This CDR3 is CASSRGTSGANYEQYF. CDR3 nucleotide sequence: TGTGCCAGCAGCCGAGGGACTAGCGGGGCGAACTACGAGCAGTACTTC.